The 22 T cell receptor beta chains below come from one sample, sequenced in a study of early T cells in non-severe SARS-CoV-2 infection. One entry per CDR3 protein results from TCRdb running MiXCR on the 5' RACE reads. The sample contains some 89,000 distinct CDR3 sequences, 11% of which appear only once. This specimen consisted of whole blood, obtained at baseline. Receptors were obtained from an adult who was a healthcare worker with PCR-confirmed SARS-CoV-2 infection or an uninfected control (not recorded which).

To note about this clonotype: Germline and junction disagree at one end, which may indicate a read error. The chain is built from TRBV2 and TRBJ1-3; 7 bases are a match to TRBD1. Per germline, CDR1 SNHLY and CDR2 FYNNEI. The CDR3 consists of 15 residues. CDR3 protein: CASSTDRNSENTIYF. CDR3 coding DNA: TGTGCCAGCAGCACGGACAGGAACTCTGAAAACACCATATATTTT.

This clonotype was seen only a few times. The rearrangement uses TRBV5-5 and TRBJ2-7; 8 positions agree with TRBD1. V lost 4 bases to trimming and J lost 4 bases; unmatched junction nucleotides: 7. This CDR3 spans 14 amino acids. Looked up from germline, CDR1 is SGHKS and CDR2 is YYEKEE (reference sequence). The CDR3 nucleotides are TGTGCCAGCAGCCGAGGACAGGGAATATACGAGCAGTACTTC. The encoded protein is CASSRGQGIYEQYF.

This clonotype was observed many times. The chain combines TRBV11-2 with TRBJ1-1, with TRBD1 identical over 9 bases. This CDR3 is 18 amino acids long. V shed 5 bases and J 0 bases; nucleotides not matched to a gene: 13. The germline V gene encodes CDR1 SGHAT and CDR2 FQNNGV. The CDR3 DNA follows: TGTGCCAGCAGCGGGCGGGACAGGGAAGTTATGATGAACACTGAAGCTTTCTTT. It specifies CASSGRDREVMMNTEAFF.

V gene TRBV6-1 combines with J gene TRBJ2-3; 7 nucleotides line up with TRBD2. The CDR3 is made up of 11 amino acids. CDR1 and CDR2 from the germline V gene are MNHNS and SASEGT. V lost 10 bases and J lost 5; bases outside the gene matches: 3. The CDR3 spells CATTGGDTQYF. In DNA form, the CDR3 reads TGTGCCACCACGGGAGGAGATACGCAGTATTTT.

This chain links TRBV24-1 with TRBJ2-1; 9 nucleotides match TRBD2. Unmatched junction bases numbered 9, after V lost 2 bases and J lost 8 bases. Per the germline V gene, CDR1 is KGHDR and CDR2 is SFDVKD. CDR3 size: 16 residues. The CDR3 DNA sequence: TGTGCCACCAGTGATTCCAAAGCGGGAGGCATGTATGAGCAGTTCTTC. Amino acid sequence: CATSDSKAGGMYEQFF.

A note on this clonotype: This may come from a read error, since a much larger clone is one base off. This chain links TRBV10-3 with TRBJ1-6; D uncertain. Germline lookup yields CDR1 ENHRY and CDR2 SYGVKD. The CDR3 totals 16 residues. The CDR3 DNA follows: TGTGACATCAGTCAAGTTTCGGACCACCGGAATTCACCCCTCCACTTT. Residues: CDISQVSDHRNSPLHF.

This clonotype has ten or more counts. In nucleotides, the CDR3 is TGTGCCAGCAGCGTAAGACAGTACAATGAGCAGTTCTTC. Encoded protein: CASSVRQYNEQFF. The J gene is TRBJ2-1, the V gene TRBV11-2; tentatively, D is TRBD1 (5 bases). Germline values: CDR1 SGHAT, CDR2 FQNNGV. The CDR3 is 13 residues long. V was trimmed by 5 bases and J by 4 bases, leaving 9 bases between them.

This clonotype occurred a few times. The genes are TRBV4-2 and TRBJ2-3; 13 bases are shared with TRBD2. The CDR3 is 16 amino acids. The V gene end was trimmed by 0 bases and the J gene end by 6 bases; junction bases not matched to a gene: 3. The germline V gene has CDR1 LGHNA and CDR2 YNFKEQ. CDR3 in DNA: TGTGCCAGCAGCCAAGATGGACTAGCGGGGGCGGATACGCAGTATTTT. As protein: CASSQDGLAGADTQYF.

The chain joins TRBV11-1 to TRBJ2-2; D might be TRBD1 (5 bases). Looked up from germline, CDR1 is SGHAT and CDR2 is FQDESV (reference sequence). Trimming stripped 3 bases from V and 7 bases from J, with 15 bases between. The CDR3 contains 15 residues. This CDR3 reads CASSFGHRGGGELFF. The CDR3 DNA reads TGTGCCAGCAGCTTTGGGCATAGGGGCGGCGGGGAGCTGTTTTTT.

The rearrangement links TRBV7-8 to TRBJ2-3; a possible D gene is TRBD2 (5 bases). V lost 2 bases and J lost 0, with 12 bases in between. The CDR3 runs to 16 residues. The germline gives CDR1 SGHVS, CDR2 FQNEAQ. This CDR3 is CASSLFWGASTDTQYF. CDR3 coding DNA: TGTGCCAGCAGCTTATTTTGGGGAGCTAGCACAGATACGCAGTATTTT.

The chain recombines TRBV5-1 with TRBJ2-2; 7 positions agree with TRBD2. This CDR3 has 16 amino acids. Germline CDR1 is SGHRS and CDR2 is YFSETQ. After removal of 4 bases from V and 2 bases from J, the junction contained 8 bases not matched to a gene. In DNA, the CDR3 is TGCGCCAGCAGCGGTTCTGGCGGGGGAAACACCGGGGAGCTGTTTTTT. It codes for CASSGSGGGNTGELFF. Based on the CDR3 plus reference TRBV5-1 and TRBJ2-2, the full variable domain is KAGVTQTPRYLIKTRGQQVTLSCSPISGHRSVSWYQQTPGQGLQFLFEYFSETQRNKGNFPGRFSGRQFSNSRSEMNVSTLELGDSALYLCASSGSGGGNTGELFFGEGSRLTVL.

The chain employs TRBV29-1 and TRBJ1-1; D remains ambiguous. Germline-derived CDR1 and CDR2 are SQVTM and ANQGSEA. V lost 1 base to trimming and J lost 1 base, with 7 bases between them. This CDR3 contains 13 residues. The CDR3 coding sequence is TGCAGCGTTGAAGTCGGCCAGAACACTGAAGCTTTCTTT. It specifies CSVEVGQNTEAFF.

The sample holds a few counts of this clonotype. This chain connects TRBV5-6 to TRBJ1-6; D uncertain. CDR3 size: 14 residues. V was trimmed by 0 bases and J by 15 bases, leaving 16 bases between them. In germline, CDR1 is SGHDT, CDR2 YYEEEE. CDR3 nucleotide sequence: TGTGCCAGCAGCTTGGGGTTATTCTCGCTTAGCCTCCACTTT. Its translation: CASSLGLFSLSLHF.

At least ten counts were recorded for this clonotype. This chain joins TRBV20-1 and TRBJ1-2, with 7 bases fitting TRBD1. The ends lost 2 bases at V and 8 bases at J; junction bases unmatched: 11. In germline, CDR1 is DFQATT, CDR2 SNEGSKA (reference sequence). The CDR3 totals 14 residues. CDR3 amino acids: CSARPRQGSKGYTF. The CDR3 nucleotides read TGCAGTGCTAGACCGAGACAGGGCTCGAAAGGCTACACCTTC.

J is TRBJ2-3 and V is TRBV5-1, with 9 nucleotides matching TRBD1. Looked up from germline, CDR1 is SGHRS and CDR2 is YFSETQ. The CDR3 loop spans 15 amino acids. Trimming cost V 4 bases and J 2 bases; bases outside gene matches: 5. The CDR3 DNA is TGCGCCAGCAGCGGGGGACAGGGCTCCACAGATACGCAGTATTTT. Its protein is CASSGGQGSTDTQYF.

This clonotype was detected ten times or more. The chain joins TRBV7-9 to TRBJ1-1; maybe TRBD1 (6 bases). This CDR3 has 14 residues. The germline CDR1 and CDR2 sequences are SEHNR and FQNEAQ (reference sequence). The V gene lost 3 bases and the J gene lost 6 bases, with 14 bases spanning the gap. Here the CDR3 DNA reads TGTGCCAGCAGCTTTGGGGGACAAGCGGCTGAAGCTTTCTTT. This codes for CASSFGGQAAEAFF.

This clonotype has a count of ten or more. V is TRBV16 and J is TRBJ1-1; D may be TRBD1 (5 bases). The germline CDR1 and CDR2 sequences are KGHSY and FQNENV. This CDR3 has 15 amino acids. The germline V and J ends were trimmed by 5 bases and 0 bases, with 13 bases remaining between them. In DNA, the CDR3 is TGTGCCAGCAGCGCTCTCCGGGGGATGAACACTGAAGCTTTCTTT. This encodes CASSALRGMNTEAFF. Together with reference TRBV16 and TRBJ1-1, the CDR3 gives the full variable domain: GEEVAQTPKHLVRGEGQKAKLYCAPIKGHSYVFWYQQVLKNEFKFLISFQNENVFDETGMPKERFSAKCLPNSPCSLEIQATKLEDSAVYFCASSALRGMNTEAFFGQGTRLTVV.

The gene calls are TRBV5-4 and TRBJ2-3, with 8 bases that match TRBD2. The germline CDR1 and CDR2 sequences are SGHNT and YYREEE (reference sequence). The CDR3 spans 16 residues. J lost 1 base, V lost 0 bases, and 4 bases had no gene match. The DNA of the CDR3 is TGTGCCAGCAGCTTGGCCGCACTAGCGGGCACAGATACGCAGTATTTT. Its translation is CASSLAALAGTDTQYF.

The CDR3 loop is CASSSGRQAPLSYEQYF. CDR3 bases: TGTGCCAGCTCCTCAGGGAGGCAGGCACCCCTCTCCTACGAGCAGTACTTC. V gene TRBV12-3 or TRBV12-4 combines with J gene TRBJ2-7, with D possibly being TRBD2 (6 bases). The CDR3 consists of 17 residues. Trimming left V 8 bases short and J 0 bases short, with 23 bases between.

This clonotype was counted ten times or more. This chain uses TRBV27 with TRBJ2-1; perhaps TRBD1 as D (5 bases). Germline-derived CDR1 and CDR2 are MNHEY and SMNVEV (reference sequence). This CDR3 spans 16 amino acids. V lost 0 bases to trimming and J lost 3 bases, with 12 bases between them. CDR3 region: CASSLSAAGLYNEQFF. The CDR3 nucleotides read TGTGCCAGCAGTTTATCGGCAGCAGGGCTCTACAATGAGCAGTTCTTC.

This clonotype has just a few counts. This rearrangement joins TRBV6-5 to TRBJ2-3, with a tentative D call TRBD1 (5 bases). There are 16 residues in the CDR3. Germline assignment: CDR1 MNHEY and CDR2 SVGAGI. V lost 0 bases to trimming and J lost 4 bases, with 14 bases between them. Here the CDR3 reads CASSYSDPGSADTQYF. The CDR3 region has the DNA TGTGCCAGCAGTTACTCGGACCCAGGGTCGGCAGATACGCAGTATTTT.

The genes are TRBV14 and TRBJ2-7, with D unresolved. The V gene's germline CDR1 is SGHDN and CDR2 FVKESK. The CDR3 is 13 residues long. V was pared by 0 bases and J by 3 bases, with 6 bases between. The CDR3 coding sequence is TGTGCCAGCAGCCAAGATAGGAGCTACGAGCAGTACTTC. Residues: CASSQDRSYEQYF.